Each of the 20 T cell receptor beta chains below was sequenced from the same sample in a study of cytomegalovirus exposure and HLA in healthy donors. The primer mix had 60 Vbeta and 13 Jbeta primers. Clones were read by immunoSEQ multiplex PCR, and TCRdb kept only the in-frame ones, dropping some. The sample contains about 120,000 clones, approximately 78% of which appear only once. The sequencing sample was made of PBMCs. These receptors all stem from a man aged 35 to 55 in good health and CMV-seronegative.

The V call is TRBV6-5, the J call TRBJ1-6; D is ambiguous. The germline CDR1 and CDR2 sequences are MNHEY and SVGAGI. The CDR3 runs 12 residues. The V end lost 8 bases, the J end lost 9 bases, and 11 bases lay between the germline ends. The DNA for the CDR3 is TGTGCCAGCCGCTCGCCGCGTTCACCCCTCCACTTT. The encoded protein is CASRSPRSPLHF.

The rearrangement joins TRBV19 to TRBJ1-6; no firm D call. The CDR3 is made up of 16 amino acids. V lost 5 bases and J lost 10, with 21 bases in between. CDR1 is LNHDA and CDR2 is SQIVND in the germline V gene (reference sequence). CDR3 in amino acids: CASSSLKTSGGSPLHF. The CDR3 DNA follows: TGTGCCAGTAGTTCGCTAAAAACATCGGGTGGGTCACCCCTCCACTTT.

The V call is TRBV11-2, the J call TRBJ1-5, with TRBD1 matching over 8 bases. This CDR3 has 13 amino acids. Germline CDR1 reads SGHAT; CDR2 reads FQNNGV. The V segment lost 5 bases and the J segment 5 bases; nucleotides outside the gene matches: 2. The CDR3 bases are TGTGCCAGCAGCCGACAGGGGTATCAGCCCCAGCATTTT. Translating it yields CASSRQGYQPQHF. Full variable domain (outside the CDR3, taken from reference TRBV11-2 and TRBJ1-5): EAGVAQSPRYKIIEKRQSVAFWCNPISGHATLYWYQQILGQGPKLLIQFQNNGVVDDSQLPKDRFSAERLKGVDSTLKIQPAKLEDSAVYLCASSRQGYQPQHFGDGTRLSIL.

The CDR3 reads CASSQDSIYGYTF. The DNA for the CDR3 is TGTGCCAGCAGCCAGGACAGTATTTATGGCTACACCTTC. V usage is TRBV5-4 and J usage is TRBJ1-2; possibly TRBD1 for D (6 bases). CDR3 size: 13 residues. V lost 4 bases and J 5 bases, leaving 12 bases between the germline ends. Germline V gives CDR1 SGHNT, CDR2 YYREEE (reference sequence). The full variable domain, rest sourced from reference TRBV5-4 and TRBJ1-2, is ETGVTQSPTHLIKTRGQQVTLRCSSQSGHNTVSWYQQALGQGPQFIFQYYREEENGRGNFPPRFSGLQFPNYSSELNVNALELDDSALYLCASSQDSIYGYTFGSGTRLTVV.

The gene calls are TRBV5-4 and TRBJ1-2; 9 nucleotides match TRBD1. The CDR3 has 14 amino acids. Germline V CDR1 and CDR2: SGHNT, YYREEE (reference sequence). With 3 bases clipped from V and 4 bases from J, the junction kept 4 bases outside the gene matches. The CDR3 sequence is CASSSDRGGYGYTF. DNA for the CDR3: TGTGCCAGCAGCTCGGACAGGGGAGGCTATGGCTACACCTTC.

The chain joins TRBV28 to TRBJ2-4; 14 positions match TRBD2. This CDR3 spans 19 amino acids. Per germline, CDR1 MDHEN and CDR2 SYDVKM. V lost 6 bases to trimming and J lost 1 base; unmatched junction nucleotides: 11. DNA for the CDR3: TGTGCCAGCAGACAAAGACTAGCGGGAGGGAGTAAGGCCAAAAACATTCAGTACTTC. It translates to CASRQRLAGGSKAKNIQYF.

In its sample, this clone was seen a few times. CDR3 in DNA: TGTGCCAGCAGCTCCGCAAGCGGGGGGGGGTTCGAGCAGTACTTC. As protein: CASSSASGGGFEQYF. The chain joins TRBV28 to TRBJ2-7; TRBD2 agrees at 10 bases. J gave up 6 bases and V 6 bases, and 11 bases lay outside the gene matches. Germline V gives CDR1 MDHEN, CDR2 SYDVKM. The CDR3 contains 15 residues.

This clone has more than one count but fewer than ten. This rearrangement joins TRBV19 to TRBJ2-2; D perhaps matches TRBD1 (6 bases). The germline V gene encodes CDR1 LNHDA and CDR2 SQIVND (reference sequence). The V and J ends lost 6 bases and 6 bases respectively, with 11 bases between them. CDR3 length equals 13 residues. CDR3 in DNA: TGTGCCAGTAGCCACACAGGGCCCGGGGAGCTGTTTTTT. It codes for CASSHTGPGELFF.

The chain is built from TRBV7-2 and TRBJ1-2; D is undetermined. The V gene lost 3 bases and the J gene lost 5 bases, with 13 bases spanning the gap. In germline, CDR1 is SGHTA, CDR2 FQGNSA. This CDR3 is built from 14 residues. The DNA of the CDR3 is TGTGCCAGCAGCTTCACGACGACTGGTTATGGCTACACCTTC. Encoded protein: CASSFTTTGYGYTF.

J is TRBJ2-3 and V is TRBV11-2; 8 positions agree with TRBD2. The CDR3 is 14 residues long. The V gene's germline CDR1 is SGHAT and CDR2 FQNNGV. The V gene end was trimmed by 2 bases and the J gene end by 3 bases; junction bases not matched to a gene: 1. CDR3 nucleotides: TGTGCCAGCAGCTTATTAGCGGGGACAGATACGCAGTATTTT. Residues: CASSLLAGTDTQYF.

The J gene is TRBJ1-5, the V gene TRBV19; no firm D call. The CDR3 spans 11 residues. With 5 bases removed from V and 6 bases from J, the gap between germline ends came to 5 bases. Germline V CDR1 and CDR2: LNHDA, SQIVND (reference sequence). The CDR3 region is CASSEGQPQHF. The CDR3 nucleotides read TGTGCCAGTAGTGAGGGTCAGCCCCAGCATTTT.

This clone has just a few counts. This CDR3 is CASSLDNRGGEKLFF. In nucleotides, the CDR3 is TGTGCCAGCAGCTTGGACAACAGGGGAGGAGAAAAACTGTTTTTT. The V call is TRBV5-4, the J call TRBJ1-4; 7 positions agree with TRBD1. Germline V CDR1 and CDR2: SGHNT, YYREEE (reference sequence). Trimming at V came to 0 bases and at J to 8 bases, leaving 7 bases not matched to a gene. This CDR3 has 15 residues. The full variable domain, with the rest looked up from reference TRBV5-4 and TRBJ1-4, is ETGVTQSPTHLIKTRGQQVTLRCSSQSGHNTVSWYQQALGQGPQFIFQYYREEENGRGNFPPRFSGLQFPNYSSELNVNALELDDSALYLCASSLDNRGGEKLFFGSGTQLSVL.

This chain joins TRBV18 and TRBJ1-2; no definite D call. This CDR3 is built from 12 residues. Trimming pared 4 bases from V and 7 bases from J, leaving 10 bases between. Germline V gene sequence: CDR1 KGHSH, CDR2 LQKENI. CDR3 in amino acids: CASSQLEGGYTF. The CDR3 DNA reads TGTGCCAGCTCACAGCTCGAGGGTGGCTACACCTTC.

This chain uses TRBV7-6 with TRBJ1-1; 7 bases align to TRBD1. The germline gives CDR1 SGHVS, CDR2 FNYEAQ. The CDR3 has 12 residues. V was clipped by 5 bases and J by 10 bases; unmatched bases: 7. The CDR3 reads CASSTTGVGAFF. The DNA of the CDR3 is TGTGCCAGCAGCACAACAGGGGTGGGAGCTTTCTTT.

The genes are TRBV7-8 and TRBJ1-5; D uncertain. CDR3 length equals 13 residues. Looked up from germline, CDR1 is SGHVS and CDR2 is FQNEAQ. Trimming stripped 2 bases from V and 4 bases from J, with 6 bases between. The chain's CDR3 is CASSLSENQPQHF. CDR3 bases: TGTGCCAGCAGCTTAAGTGAGAATCAGCCCCAGCATTTT.

The rearrangement links TRBV12-5 to TRBJ2-2, with 7 bases fitting TRBD1. V was clipped by 4 bases and J by 7 bases; unmatched bases: 12. CDR1 and CDR2 from the germline V gene are LGHNT and FRNRAP. The CDR3 covers 16 residues. The CDR3 DNA reads as TGTGCTAGTGGTTCCACCGGGACAGACTACATCGGGGAGCTGTTTTTT. It encodes CASGSTGTDYIGELFF.

The V and J genes are TRBV6-5 and TRBJ2-2; D call uncertain. The CDR3 runs 12 residues. Trimming cost V 2 bases and J 6 bases, with 4 bases left between them. From germline, CDR1 is MNHEY and CDR2 SVGAGI. This chain's CDR3 is CASSYLAGELFF. In DNA, the CDR3 is TGTGCCAGCAGTTACCTAGCCGGGGAGCTGTTTTTT.

V is TRBV2 and J is TRBJ2-2; D uncertain. The germline V gene has CDR1 SNHLY and CDR2 FYNNEI. The CDR3 has 12 residues. Trimming cost V 4 bases and J 7 bases, with 7 bases left between them. The CDR3 DNA follows: TGTGCCAGCAGTGTCTTTATCGGGGAGCTGTTTTTT. This codes for CASSVFIGELFF.

The rearrangement links TRBV6-5 to TRBJ1-1; TRBD1 might be the D (5 bases). Germline CDR1 and CDR2: MNHEY and SVGAGI. This CDR3 has 14 residues. V was clipped by 7 bases and J by 2 bases, with 14 bases between them. The CDR3 region has the DNA TGTGCCAGCACCAATCCCAGGGTTAACACTGAAGCTTTCTTT. It translates to CASTNPRVNTEAFF.

This clone has a handful of counts. This chain connects TRBV4-3 to TRBJ2-1, with TRBD1 matching over 10 bases. The CDR3 extends over 17 amino acids. Trimming cost V 0 bases and J 5 bases; bases outside gene matches: 7. Germline V gene data show CDR1 as LGHNA and CDR2 as YSLEER. The CDR3 DNA follows: TGCGCCAGCAGCCAAGATTCCTGGACAGGGGGGAACAATGAGCAGTTCTTC. As protein: CASSQDSWTGGNNEQFF.